These T cell receptor beta chains were read from a single sample in a study of shared clonotypes between healthy human individuals. TCRdb's copy holds only in-frame clones and misses some; the assay was immunoSEQ multiplex PCR. The sample lists approximately 2,300,000 clones; 85% to 95% were seen once. The sample consisted of naive CD4+ T cells from PBMCs. These TCRs come from a man aged 18 to 35 in good health. Some clones in this sample may be carry-over from other donors' samples. Each CDR3 is given with its conserved first and last residue. D genes are given only for firm matches. Some rows mark clone size as missing; the rest say once, few, many or name a class of expanded clone.

J gene,V gene,D gene,clone size,CDR3 length,CDR3 protein,CDR3 DNA
TRBJ1-2,TRBV6-6,NA,NA,12,CASSYGPYGYTF,TGTGCCAGCAGTTATGGGCCATATGGCTACACCTTC
TRBJ1-1,TRBV18,NA,NA,14,CASHNYQGSTEAFF,TGTGCCAGCCATAATTATCAGGGGAGTACTGAAGCTTTCTTT
TRBJ2-7,TRBV27,TRBD1,NA,13,CASSRGQGDEQYF,TGTGCCAGCAGTCGGGGACAGGGGGACGAGCAGTACTTC
TRBJ2-3,TRBV10-3,NA,NA,14,CAIMRADPVDTQYF,TGTGCCATCATGAGGGCGGACCCGGTAGATACGCAGTATTTT
TRBJ2-5,TRBV30,NA,NA,14,CAWSGPLVTETQYF,TGTGCCTGGAGTGGGCCGCTTGTAACGGAGACCCAGTACTTC
TRBJ1-1,TRBV9,NA,NA,15,CASSVGLRENTEAFF,TGTGCCAGCAGCGTAGGGCTCCGGGAGAACACTGAAGCTTTCTTT
TRBJ1-4,TRBV4-1,NA,once,16,CASSQDGRGGSEKLFF,TGCGCCAGCAGCCAAGACGGTAGAGGGGGAAGTGAAAAACTGTTTTTT
TRBJ1-4,TRBV28,NA,once,16,CASSSRRRGGNEKLFF,TGTGCCAGCAGTTCGCGTAGGCGGGGCGGTAATGAAAAACTGTTTTTT
TRBJ1-5,TRBV28,TRBD1,NA,16,CASSIQGAGSNQPQHF,TGTGCCAGCAGTATACAGGGGGCCGGGAGCAATCAGCCCCAGCATTTT
TRBJ2-4,TRBV21-1,NA,NA,14,CASRRGVAKNIQYF,TGTGCCAGCCGCCGGGGGGTGGCCAAAAACATTCAGTACTTC
TRBJ1-5,TRBV7-2,NA,NA,14,CASSLETGNQPQHF,TGTGCCAGCAGCTTAGAGACAGGCAATCAGCCCCAGCATTTT
TRBJ1-3,TRBV28,NA,NA,13,CASSLLAGNTIYF,TGTGCCAGCAGTTTACTAGCAGGAAACACCATATATTTT
TRBJ1-2,TRBV4-3,NA,NA,15,CASSQAPTTNYGYTF,TGCGCCAGCAGCCAAGCACCGACAACTAACTATGGCTACACCTTC
TRBJ1-4,TRBV5-1,NA,NA,14,CASSDPSGGEKLFF,TGCGCCAGTTCTGACCCCTCAGGCGGTGAAAAACTGTTTTTT
TRBJ1-2,TRBV28,NA,NA,17,CASSSFGGAQQDYGYTF,TGTGCCAGCAGTTCCTTCGGCGGGGCTCAACAAGACTATGGCTACACCTTC
TRBJ1-1,TRBV9,NA,NA,14,CASSGTLGQGEAFF,TGTGCCAGCAGCGGGACCCTCGGGCAGGGTGAAGCTTTCTTT
TRBJ2-4,TRBV7-2,TRBD2,NA,16,CASSFGGSGAKNIQYF,TGTGCCAGCAGCTTTGGGGGTAGCGGGGCCAAAAACATTCAGTACTTC
TRBJ2-1,TRBV7-3,TRBD2,NA,15,CASSSLAGAYNEQFF,TGTGCCAGCAGCTCACTAGCGGGAGCCTACAATGAGCAGTTCTTC
TRBJ2-1,TRBV18,NA,NA,12,CASSTEGGEQFF,TGTGCCAGCTCTACCGAGGGGGGTGAGCAGTTCTTC
TRBJ1-5,TRBV30,TRBD1,NA,15,CAWSSTGGYNQPQHF,TGTGCCTGGAGTTCTACAGGGGGTTATAATCAGCCCCAGCATTTT
TRBJ1-4,TRBV5-8,NA,NA,14,CASSYWATNEKLFF,TGTGCCAGCAGCTATTGGGCAACTAATGAAAAACTGTTTTTT
TRBJ2-7,TRBV6-6,TRBD1,once,14,CASSYDRGPGEQYF,TGTGCCAGCAGTTACGACAGGGGGCCCGGCGAGCAGTACTTC
TRBJ1-2,TRBV28,NA,NA,13,CASSTYRVHGYTF,TGTGCCAGCAGTACCTACAGGGTCCATGGCTACACCTTC
TRBJ2-3,TRBV19,NA,NA,14,CASSRKGSRDTQYF,TGTGCCAGTAGTAGGAAAGGGAGCCGAGATACGCAGTATTTT
TRBJ2-3,TRBV7-2,NA,NA,14,CASSLIGSADTQYF,TGTGCCAGCAGCTTAATTGGAAGCGCAGATACGCAGTATTTT
TRBJ2-3,TRBV6-1,NA,NA,15,CASSPDRASTDTQYF,TGTGCCAGCAGCCCGGACAGAGCTAGCACAGATACGCAGTATTTT
TRBJ2-1,TRBV9,NA,NA,16,CASSEAPVGRRNEQFF,TGTGCCAGCAGCGAGGCCCCGGTTGGGAGGAGGAATGAGCAGTTCTTC
TRBJ2-2,TRBV6-1,NA,NA,11,CASKFRGELFF,TGTGCCAGCAAATTCCGCGGGGAGCTGTTTTTT
TRBJ2-6,TRBV5-1,NA,NA,14,CASRQGSGANVLTF,TGCGCCAGCAGACAGGGTTCTGGGGCCAACGTCCTGACTTTC
TRBJ1-4,TRBV5-4,NA,NA,13,CASSLGLNEKLFF,TGTGCCAGCAGCTTGGGCTTAAATGAAAAACTGTTTTTT
TRBJ2-2,TRBV7-8,TRBD1,NA,17,CASSASRQGAQPGELFF,TGTGCCAGCAGCGCGTCCCGACAGGGGGCGCAACCAGGGGAGCTGTTTTTT
TRBJ2-3,TRBV11-2,NA,NA,15,CASSWSAGSTDTQYF,TGTGCCAGCAGCTGGTCTGCGGGAAGCACAGATACGCAGTATTTT
TRBJ1-2,TRBV6-5,NA,NA,14,CASSKYPANYGYTF,TGTGCCAGCAGTAAATACCCAGCTAACTATGGCTACACCTTC
TRBJ2-1,TRBV28,NA,NA,16,CASSPSDVSSYNEQFF,TGTGCCAGCAGTCCATCCGACGTGAGCTCCTACAATGAGCAGTTCTTC
TRBJ1-2,TRBV18,TRBD1,NA,14,CASSKPGQDDGYTF,TGTGCCAGCTCAAAGCCGGGACAGGACGATGGCTACACCTTC
TRBJ2-3,TRBV29-1,TRBD1,NA,15,CSVGLATGVADTQYF,TGCAGCGTTGGGTTGGCGACAGGGGTTGCAGATACGCAGTATTTT
TRBJ2-5,TRBV7-9,TRBD2,NA,15,CASSLRTGGYETQYF,TGTGCCAGCAGCTTACGGACGGGAGGGTACGAGACCCAGTACTTC
TRBJ2-1,TRBV6-6,NA,once,15,CASSYTDSSYNEQFF,TGTGCCAGCAGTTACACGGATAGCTCCTACAATGAGCAGTTCTTC
TRBJ2-3,TRBV5-1,TRBD2,NA,15,CASSLWSGTADTQYF,TGCGCCAGCAGCTTGTGGAGCGGGACTGCAGATACGCAGTATTTT
TRBJ2-7,TRBV20-1,NA,NA,11,CSALRGLWQYF,TGCAGTGCCCTGAGGGGCCTCTGGCAGTACTTC
TRBJ2-7,TRBV11-2,NA,NA,16,CASSSIRGDHSYEQYF,TGTGCCAGCAGCTCTATAAGGGGGGACCACTCCTACGAGCAGTACTTC
TRBJ1-5,TRBV28,NA,NA,13,CASSLWQGQPQHF,TGTGCCAGCAGTTTATGGCAGGGACAGCCCCAGCATTTT
TRBJ2-3,TRBV5-6,NA,NA,16,CASSRTSGVFADTQYF,TGTGCCAGCAGCAGAACGTCAGGGGTTTTCGCAGATACGCAGTATTTT
TRBJ2-5,TRBV10-3,TRBD2,few,13,CASGLATEETQYF,TGTGCCAGCGGACTAGCAACGGAGGAGACCCAGTACTTC
TRBJ1-1,TRBV5-1,TRBD1,NA,17,CASSFFPTGEMSTEAFF,TGCGCCAGCAGCTTTTTTCCAACAGGGGAAATGAGCACTGAAGCTTTCTTT
TRBJ2-5,TRBV29-1,NA,NA,13,CSVDESGGETQYF,TGCAGCGTTGACGAGTCGGGGGGCGAGACCCAGTACTTC
TRBJ1-5,TRBV6-6,NA,once,14,CASTSGGGRVPQHF,TGTGCCAGCACCTCCGGGGGGGGGCGGGTCCCCCAGCATTTT
TRBJ2-7,TRBV7-8,TRBD1,NA,14,CASSLRQGPYEQYF,TGTGCCAGCAGCTTAAGACAGGGACCCTACGAGCAGTACTTC
TRBJ1-5,TRBV27,TRBD1,NA,16,CASSTGQGSFNQPQHF,TGTGCCAGCAGTACGGGACAGGGGTCATTCAATCAGCCCCAGCATTTT
TRBJ1-3,TRBV28,NA,NA,15,CASSPAGLGGNTIYF,TGTGCCAGCAGTCCCGCAGGGCTGGGGGGAAACACCATATATTTT
TRBJ2-3,TRBV7-9,NA,NA,12,CASSVWELGANF,TGTGCCAGCAGTGTTTGGGAACTAGGCGCGAATTTT
TRBJ1-3,TRBV27,NA,NA,19,CASSLFAPRQASSGNTIYF,TGTGCCAGCAGTTTATTCGCCCCAAGGCAGGCGAGCTCTGGAAACACCATATATTTT
TRBJ1-1,TRBV6-7,NA,NA,16,CASRGSKGGPQTEAFF,TGTGCCAGCAGGGGTAGTAAGGGTGGGCCGCAGACTGAAGCTTTCTTT
TRBJ2-7,TRBV7-2,NA,NA,16,CASSSTTGRFTYEQYF,TGTGCCAGCAGCTCTACGACAGGACGCTTCACCTACGAGCAGTACTTC
TRBJ2-5,TRBV4-1,TRBD2,NA,18,CASSQDPAGGGYQETQYF,TGCGCCAGCAGCCAAGATCCAGCGGGAGGGGGGTACCAAGAGACCCAGTACTTC
TRBJ1-4,TRBV28,TRBD1,NA,18,CASRGQDPYSATNEKLFF,TGTGCCAGCAGGGGACAGGATCCTTATTCTGCAACTAATGAAAAACTGTTTTTT